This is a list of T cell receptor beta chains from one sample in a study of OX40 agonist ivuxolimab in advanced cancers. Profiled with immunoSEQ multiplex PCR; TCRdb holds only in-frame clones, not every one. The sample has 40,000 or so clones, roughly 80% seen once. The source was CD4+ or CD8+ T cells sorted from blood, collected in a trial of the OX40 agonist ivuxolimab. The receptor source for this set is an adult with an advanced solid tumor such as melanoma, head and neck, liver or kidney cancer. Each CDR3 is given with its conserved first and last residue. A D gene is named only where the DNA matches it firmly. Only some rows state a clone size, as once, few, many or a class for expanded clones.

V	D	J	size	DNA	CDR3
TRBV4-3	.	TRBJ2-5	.	TGCGCCAGCAGCCAGGACATCTCCAGGACGGCCCAGTACTTC	CASSQDISRTAQYF
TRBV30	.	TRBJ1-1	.	TGTGCCTGGAAGCTGGGACCAGCCAACACTGAAGCTTTCTTT	CAWKLGPANTEAFF
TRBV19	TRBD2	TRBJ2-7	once	TGTGCCAGTAGTGGACGGACTAGCGGGAAAAAGGACTACGAGCAGTACTTC	CASSGRTSGKKDYEQYF
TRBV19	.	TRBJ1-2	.	TGTGCCAGTAGTACCCACGGGGCGTCTCTTTACTATGGCTACACCTTC	CASSTHGASLYYGYTF
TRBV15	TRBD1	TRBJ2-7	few	TGTGCCACCAGCACCGGGACAGGAGCCTACGAGCAGTACTTC	CATSTGTGAYEQYF
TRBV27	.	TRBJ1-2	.	TGTGCCAGCAGGGCCCTAGCGGGCGACTATGGCTACACCTTC	CASRALAGDYGYTF
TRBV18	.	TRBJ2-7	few	TGTGCCAGCTCAACTCGGGGTACCGAGCAGTACTTC	CASSTRGTEQYF
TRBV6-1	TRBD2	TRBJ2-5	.	TGTGCCAGCAGTGAACTAGCGGCTCAAGAGACCCAGTACTTC	CASSELAAQETQYF
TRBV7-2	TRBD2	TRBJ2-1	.	TGTGCCAGCAGCCCACCTACGGGACTAGCCCTCAATGAGCAGTTCTTC	CASSPPTGLALNEQFF
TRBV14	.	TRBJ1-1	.	TGTGCCAGCGGGTGGGGCACTGAAGCTTTCTTT	CASGWGTEAFF
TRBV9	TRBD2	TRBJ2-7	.	TGTGCCAGCAGCGTTAGCGGGAGGGCTTACGAGCAGTACTTC	CASSVSGRAYEQYF
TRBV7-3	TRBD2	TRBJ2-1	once	TGTGCCAGCAGCAAGGGACTAGCGGGCAATGAGCAGTTCTTC	CASSKGLAGNEQFF
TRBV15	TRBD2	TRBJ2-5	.	TGTGCCACCAGCAGGGGACTAGCGGACCAAGAGACCCAGTACTTC	CATSRGLADQETQYF
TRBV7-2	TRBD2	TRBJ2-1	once	TGTGCCAGCAGCCCCGGGGGGGTCCGATTTGAGCAGTTCTTC	CASSPGGVRFEQFF
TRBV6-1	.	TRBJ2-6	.	TGTGCCAGCAGTGCTAATCAGGTGGAACAAAGTCGGGCCAACGTCCTGACTTTC	CASSANQVEQSRANVLTF
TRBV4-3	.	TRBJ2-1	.	TGCGCCAGCAGCCAAGGTGGGGCGGGGGCTTACAATGAGCAGTTCTTC	CASSQGGAGAYNEQFF
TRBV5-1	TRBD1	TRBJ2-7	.	TGCGCCAGTACCGGACAGGCAGAGTTGGAGCAGTACTTC	CASTGQAELEQYF
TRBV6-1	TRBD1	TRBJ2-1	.	TGTGCCAGCAGTCACCGGGACAGGGGTTACAATGAGCAGTTCTTC	CASSHRDRGYNEQFF